The clone carrying this TCR beta chain has more than one count but fewer than ten. The ends were cut back, 6 bases at V and 0 bases at J, with 9 bases in the middle. CDR1 is SNHLY, CDR2 FYNNEI, per germline. CDR3 size: 15 residues. Extracted RNA was reverse transcribed, and the resulting cDNA served as sequencing template. Profiling relied on immunoSEQ multiplex PCR, and the TCRdb table lists in-frame clones only, not all of them. The repertoire holds over 150,000 clones, 60% seen once, with 3% to 3.5% in the top ten. The data stem from a study of CD8+ T cells in alopecia areata. Treatment denoted: oral pan-JAK inhibitor, 5-10 mg twice daily.

This sequence originates from a human donor with alopecia areata. This specimen was CD4+ T cells sorted from blood, taken at week 4, from a patient treated with tofacitinib. V and J are TRBV2 and TRBJ2-6, with D perhaps matching TRBD1 (5 bases). The CDR3 loop is CASSRQSSGANVLTF. The CDR3 bases are TGTGCCAGCAGCCGACAGAGCTCTGGGGCCAACGTCCTGACTTTC. Looking up the rest from reference TRBV2 and TRBJ2-6 gives the full variable domain: EPEVTQTPSHQVTQMGQEVILRCVPISNHLYFYWYRQILGQKVEFLVSFYNNEISEKSEIFDDQFSVERPDGSNFTLKIRSTKLEDSAMYFCASSRQSSGANVLTFGAGSRLTVL.